This T cell receptor (beta chain) stems from a study of T-cell reconstitution after alpha-beta-depleted transplantation in children. General study points: About two months after transplant, alpha-beta T cells reportedly came from several hundred expanded graft clones.

Preparing the TCRbeta library involved the use of unique molecular identifiers. TCRdb ran MiXCR on the PCR reads and lists one entry per CDR3 protein. The table has 450,000 to 550,000 distinct CDR3 sequences, 11% seen once. In its sample, this clonotype was seen a few times. Its antigen is undetermined. V lost 0 bases and J lost 3; bases outside the gene matches: 13. This CDR3 has 19 residues. CDR1 is SGDLS, CDR2 YYNGEE, per germline. The clonotype was recovered from a female patient aged 2-15 years who had a stem cell transplant for aplastic anemia, so the T cells may come from the graft donor. Sequencing used PBMCs, mostly from graft donor cells, obtained 180 days after TCRalphabeta/CD19-depleted stem cell transplant. The chain carries TRBV9 and TRBJ2-1, with 9 positions matching TRBD1. The CDR3 bases are TGTGCCAGCAGCGTAGAGTTCGATCCCGGGACAGGGCTCTACAATGAGCAGTTCTTC. Its translation: CASSVEFDPGTGLYNEQFF.